The following is a TCR beta chain sequence with its context. Antigen unknown. This sample was included in a study of T cell responses to AZD1222 COVID-19 vaccine. For the study at large: The analysis combined second doses at about 4 or about 12 weeks. Study-level points and caveats: White British ancestry dominated among donors, who included more females, and clonal diversity was possibly underestimated.

CDR1 and CDR2 (germline): WSHSY, SAAADI. CDR3 size: 14 residues. V was clipped by 4 bases and J by 2 bases, with 11 bases between them. Method: immunoSEQ multiplex PCR; TCRdb's copy keeps in-frame clones and lacks some. Among about 67,000 clones listed, approximately 80% were seen once. V gene TRBV10-2 combines with J gene TRBJ2-5; D unresolved. The sequence came from an adult in good health. The sequencing here drew on peripheral blood, taken on day 0 of AZD1222 vaccination. As DNA, the CDR3 is TGCGCCAGCAGTGCAGGCTGGAAACAAGAGACCCAGTACTTC. Its translation: CASSAGWKQETQYF.